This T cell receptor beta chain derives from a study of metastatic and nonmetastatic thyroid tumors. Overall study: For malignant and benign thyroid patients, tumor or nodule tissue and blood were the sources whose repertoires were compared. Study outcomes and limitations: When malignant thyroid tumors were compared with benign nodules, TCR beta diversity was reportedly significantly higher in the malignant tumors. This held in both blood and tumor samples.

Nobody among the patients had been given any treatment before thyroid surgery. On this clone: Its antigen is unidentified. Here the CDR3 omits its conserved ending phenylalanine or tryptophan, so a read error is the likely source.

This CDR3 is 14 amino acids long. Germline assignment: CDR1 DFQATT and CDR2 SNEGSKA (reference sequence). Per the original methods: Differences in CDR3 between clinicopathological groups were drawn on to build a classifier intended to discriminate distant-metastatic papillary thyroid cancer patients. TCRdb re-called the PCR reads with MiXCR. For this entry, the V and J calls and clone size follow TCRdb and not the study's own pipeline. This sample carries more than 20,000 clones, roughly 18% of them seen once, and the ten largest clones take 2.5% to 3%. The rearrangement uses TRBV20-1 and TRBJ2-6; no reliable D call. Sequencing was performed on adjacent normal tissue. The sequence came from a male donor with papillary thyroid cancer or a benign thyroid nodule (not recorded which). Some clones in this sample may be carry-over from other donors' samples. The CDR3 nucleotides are TGCAGTGCTAGGTCCCTCTCTCGGGCCAACGTCCTGACTTGC. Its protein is CSARSLSRANVLTC.